This T cell receptor beta chain appears in the sequencing data of a study of blood T cell repertoires in COVID-19. Overall study context: Sources were T cells, B-cell-depleted T cells, or PBMCs; the material itself was cDNA or gDNA.

Researchers sorted participants into cohorts using their self-reported clinical history. Symptom resolution, clearance, or two negative PCRs marked donors in Cohort 3 as recovered. As originally analysed: Reference gene primer amplification gave estimated nucleated cell counts. Data came from immunoSEQ multiplex PCR; TCRdb stores just in-frame clones and leaves some out. V, J and clone size are taken as reported in that table, and D and trimming were inferred from the DNA itself. The table records about 270,000 clones, 85% to 90% of them present only once. V trimming: 5 bases; J trimming: 1 base; junction bases outside the gene matches: 5. Germline V gives CDR1 SGHVS, CDR2 FNYEAQ. This CDR3 is built from 15 residues.

Input material: PBMCs or T cells enriched from blood (not recorded which). This rearrangement joins TRBV7-6 to TRBJ2-3, with 8 positions matching TRBD2. This clonotype originated in a woman under 30 who had recovered from COVID-19. The CDR3 reads CASSRSGEGTDTQYF. The DNA for the CDR3 is TGTGCCAGCAGCCGTAGCGGGGAGGGCACAGATACGCAGTATTTT.